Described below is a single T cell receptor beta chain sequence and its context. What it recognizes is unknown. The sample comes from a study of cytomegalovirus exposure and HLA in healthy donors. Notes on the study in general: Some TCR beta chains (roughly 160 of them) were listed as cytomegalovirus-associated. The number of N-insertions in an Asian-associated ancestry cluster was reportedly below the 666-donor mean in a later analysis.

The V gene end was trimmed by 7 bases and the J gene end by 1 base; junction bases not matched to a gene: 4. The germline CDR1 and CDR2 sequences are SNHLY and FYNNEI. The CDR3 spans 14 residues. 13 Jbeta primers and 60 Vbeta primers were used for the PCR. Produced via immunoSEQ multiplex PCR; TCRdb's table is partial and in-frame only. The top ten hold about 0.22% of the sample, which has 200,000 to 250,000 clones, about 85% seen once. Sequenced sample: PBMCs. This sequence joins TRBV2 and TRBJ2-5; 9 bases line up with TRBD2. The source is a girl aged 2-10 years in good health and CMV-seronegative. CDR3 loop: CASNAGGSQETQYF. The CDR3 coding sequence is TGTGCCAGCAATGCGGGAGGGAGCCAAGAGACCCAGTACTTC. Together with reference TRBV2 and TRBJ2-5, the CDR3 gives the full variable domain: EPEVTQTPSHQVTQMGQEVILRCVPISNHLYFYWYRQILGQKVEFLVSFYNNEISEKSEIFDDQFSVERPDGSNFTLKIRSTKLEDSAMYFCASNAGGSQETQYFGPGTRLLVL.